Listed below are T cell receptor beta chains from one sample, sequenced in a study of T-cell reconstitution after alpha-beta-depleted transplantation in children. TCRdb re-derived calls from the PCR reads in MiXCR, one entry per CDR3 protein. The sample lists almost 400,000 distinct CDR3 sequences, approximately 20% occurring once. Here the sequenced sample was PBMCs from the stem cell graft donor, taken from the stem cell graft. The receptors derive from a human donor who donated a stem cell graft to a child with acute myeloid leukemia. Both conserved end residues are part of each CDR3. A D gene is named only where the DNA matches it firmly. Expanded clones are given a class, and other clones once, few, many or no size at all.

clone_size: -
v_call: TRBV29-1
d_call: -
j_call: TRBJ2-3
cdr3_nt: TGCAGCGTACCGACCGACACAGATACGCAGTATTTT
cdr3_aa: CSVPTDTDTQYF

clone_size: -
v_call: TRBV29-1
d_call: -
j_call: TRBJ1-2
cdr3_nt: TGCAGCGTTGGAACAGCGACCTATGGCTACACCTTC
cdr3_aa: CSVGTATYGYTF

clone_size: few
v_call: TRBV7-6
d_call: -
j_call: TRBJ2-1
cdr3_nt: TGTGCCAGCAGCTTATTCGGGGTGCGGGTCCCTAATGAGCAGTTCTTC
cdr3_aa: CASSLFGVRVPNEQFF

clone_size: -
v_call: TRBV7-2
d_call: TRBD1
j_call: TRBJ1-4
cdr3_nt: TGTGCCAGCAGCCCAACAGGGGAGCCTAATGAAAAACTGTTTTTT
cdr3_aa: CASSPTGEPNEKLFF

clone_size: many
v_call: TRBV29-1
d_call: TRBD2
j_call: TRBJ2-1
cdr3_nt: TGCAGCGAGACTAGCGGGAGCAATGAGCAGTTCTTC
cdr3_aa: CSETSGSNEQFF

clone_size: many
v_call: TRBV29-1
d_call: TRBD1
j_call: TRBJ2-1
cdr3_nt: TGCAGCGTTGAAGGGGACAGGGTCTCGGATGAGCAGTTCTTC
cdr3_aa: CSVEGDRVSDEQFF

clone_size: -
v_call: TRBV25-1
d_call: TRBD1
j_call: TRBJ2-5
cdr3_nt: TGTGCCAGCAGTGCGGGGACAGGGGTGAGGGAGACCCAGTACTTC
cdr3_aa: CASSAGTGVRETQYF

clone_size: few
v_call: TRBV20-1
d_call: -
j_call: TRBJ2-7
cdr3_nt: TGCAGTGCTAGAGATTCTTTTACGGGCCAACCTATATGGACCTACGAGCAGTACTTC
cdr3_aa: CSARDSFTGQPIWTYEQYF

clone_size: -
v_call: TRBV20-1
d_call: -
j_call: TRBJ2-7
cdr3_nt: TGCAGTGCTAGAGCGTTAGAACAAGGTTTGTGGGAGCAGTACTTC
cdr3_aa: CSARALEQGLWEQYF

clone_size: few
v_call: TRBV27
d_call: -
j_call: TRBJ2-5
cdr3_nt: TGTGCCAGCATGGCAGGGCTTTACCAAGAGACCCAGTACTTC
cdr3_aa: CASMAGLYQETQYF

clone_size: -
v_call: TRBV29-1
d_call: -
j_call: TRBJ2-1
cdr3_nt: TGCAGCGTCGATACAGGCCGGACGGGGAATGAGCAGTTCTTC
cdr3_aa: CSVDTGRTGNEQFF

clone_size: -
v_call: TRBV7-9
d_call: TRBD1
j_call: TRBJ2-2
cdr3_nt: TGTGCCAGCAGCCGGGACAGCAGCGGGGAGCTGTTTTTT
cdr3_aa: CASSRDSSGELFF

clone_size: -
v_call: TRBV7-9
d_call: -
j_call: TRBJ2-2
cdr3_nt: TGTGCCAGCAGCTTAGTGAGTGGCTGGACCGGGGAGCTGTTTTTT
cdr3_aa: CASSLVSGWTGELFF

clone_size: many
v_call: TRBV29-1
d_call: -
j_call: TRBJ1-2
cdr3_nt: TGCAGCGTTGAAGATGGTGGCAGGGAAGTCTATGGCTACACCTTC
cdr3_aa: CSVEDGGREVYGYTF

clone_size: few
v_call: TRBV11-2
d_call: TRBD1
j_call: TRBJ2-1
cdr3_nt: TGTGCCAGCAGCTTAGGGACAGGCCTCTACAATGAGCAGTTCTTC
cdr3_aa: CASSLGTGLYNEQFF

clone_size: many
v_call: TRBV20-1
d_call: TRBD2
j_call: TRBJ2-1
cdr3_nt: TGCAGTGTTAGACTAGCGGGAGGGAATGAGCAGTTCTTC
cdr3_aa: CSVRLAGGNEQFF

clone_size: -
v_call: TRBV25-1
d_call: -
j_call: TRBJ2-2
cdr3_nt: TGTGCCAGCACGGCTTCCCTCGGGGAGCTGTTTTTT
cdr3_aa: CASTASLGELFF

clone_size: -
v_call: TRBV12-3/TRBV12-4
d_call: -
j_call: TRBJ2-1
cdr3_nt: TGTGCCAGCAGTTTAGCGCTGGACAATGAGCAGTTCTTC
cdr3_aa: CASSLALDNEQFF

clone_size: -
v_call: TRBV7-9
d_call: -
j_call: TRBJ2-7
cdr3_nt: TGTGCCAGCAGCTTAGGCTCCGGCCACGAGCAGTACTTC
cdr3_aa: CASSLGSGHEQYF

clone_size: many
v_call: TRBV5-5
d_call: TRBD2
j_call: TRBJ2-1
cdr3_nt: TGTGCCAGCAGCCTGACAGGGAGGCAGGCTAGCGGGAAGAATGAGCAGTTCTTC
cdr3_aa: CASSLTGRQASGKNEQFF

clone_size: -
v_call: TRBV27
d_call: TRBD2
j_call: TRBJ2-3
cdr3_nt: TGTGCCAGCAGTTTACGCGGGAGGGCCGTTGAGGTGCGCACAGATACGCAGTATTTT
cdr3_aa: CASSLRGRAVEVRTDTQYF

clone_size: -
v_call: TRBV7-2
d_call: -
j_call: TRBJ2-7
cdr3_nt: TGTGCCAGCAGCTTTTGGCCCGAGGGCGACGAGCAGTACTTC
cdr3_aa: CASSFWPEGDEQYF

clone_size: -
v_call: TRBV27
d_call: TRBD2
j_call: TRBJ2-1
cdr3_nt: TGTGCCAGCAGTAGGGCTAGCGGGAGCTCCTACAATGAGCAGTTCTTC
cdr3_aa: CASSRASGSSYNEQFF

clone_size: -
v_call: TRBV28
d_call: -
j_call: TRBJ1-2
cdr3_nt: TGTGCCAGCAGGGGCACCGAAAAACTCTATGGCTACACCTTC
cdr3_aa: CASRGTEKLYGYTF

clone_size: many
v_call: TRBV12-3/TRBV12-4
d_call: TRBD1
j_call: TRBJ1-2
cdr3_nt: TGTGCCAGCAGATCGACAGGGAATCTGGGCTACACCTTC
cdr3_aa: CASRSTGNLGYTF

clone_size: once
v_call: TRBV11-3
d_call: -
j_call: TRBJ1-5
cdr3_nt: TGTGCCAGCAGCTACGGGGATTCGGGGCCCCAGCATTTT
cdr3_aa: CASSYGDSGPQHF

clone_size: many
v_call: TRBV20-1
d_call: -
j_call: TRBJ1-2
cdr3_nt: TGCAGTGCTAGATGGAGGGGGGATAGGTATGGCTACACCTTC
cdr3_aa: CSARWRGDRYGYTF

clone_size: -
v_call: TRBV29-1
d_call: -
j_call: TRBJ1-2
cdr3_nt: TGCAGCGTTGAATTTCGGGACTACTATGGCTACACCTTC
cdr3_aa: CSVEFRDYYGYTF

clone_size: -
v_call: TRBV29-1
d_call: TRBD1
j_call: TRBJ2-2
cdr3_nt: TGCAGCGTTTTCACCCGACAGGGTCAAGCCACCGGGGAGCTGTTTTTT
cdr3_aa: CSVFTRQGQATGELFF

clone_size: -
v_call: TRBV20-1
d_call: TRBD2
j_call: TRBJ2-7
cdr3_nt: TGCAGTGCTAGGGCGGGAGGGCCCTGGTCCTACGAGCAGTACTTC
cdr3_aa: CSARAGGPWSYEQYF

clone_size: -
v_call: TRBV7-9
d_call: TRBD1
j_call: TRBJ1-4
cdr3_nt: TGTGCCAGCAGCTCAGGCAGGGGGCTAGAAGAAAAACTGTTTTTT
cdr3_aa: CASSSGRGLEEKLFF

clone_size: -
v_call: TRBV7-3
d_call: -
j_call: TRBJ2-3
cdr3_nt: TGTGCCAGCAGCTTAAGTAAAGACACAGATACGCAGTATTTT
cdr3_aa: CASSLSKDTDTQYF

clone_size: -
v_call: TRBV5-1
d_call: -
j_call: TRBJ2-1
cdr3_nt: TGCGCCAGCAGCTTAGCAGGGGATCAGCGGGGCGGGGAGCAGTTCTTC
cdr3_aa: CASSLAGDQRGGEQFF

clone_size: -
v_call: TRBV20-1
d_call: -
j_call: TRBJ2-7
cdr3_nt: TGCAGTGCTGGAACCTTATCGGGCGAGCAGTACTTC
cdr3_aa: CSAGTLSGEQYF

clone_size: many
v_call: TRBV25-1
d_call: TRBD1
j_call: TRBJ2-7
cdr3_nt: TGTGCCAGCAGCCGACAGGGGGTCTACGAGCAGTACTTC
cdr3_aa: CASSRQGVYEQYF

clone_size: -
v_call: TRBV28
d_call: TRBD1
j_call: TRBJ2-7
cdr3_nt: TGTGCCAGCAGTGCCGGGACAGGGCGTTTGATGTACTTC
cdr3_aa: CASSAGTGRLMYF

clone_size: -
v_call: TRBV7-2
d_call: -
j_call: TRBJ2-1
cdr3_nt: TGTGCCAGCAGCCCGCCGTGGAGCAATGAGCAGTTCTTC
cdr3_aa: CASSPPWSNEQFF

clone_size: -
v_call: TRBV7-9
d_call: TRBD1
j_call: TRBJ2-2
cdr3_nt: TGTGCCAGCAGCTTCAGGGGGCAATACACCGGGGAGCTGTTTTTT
cdr3_aa: CASSFRGQYTGELFF

clone_size: -
v_call: TRBV4-1
d_call: TRBD1
j_call: TRBJ1-1
cdr3_nt: TGCGCCAGCAGCCAAGTTCCCGACAGGGCGAACACTGAAGCTTTCTTT
cdr3_aa: CASSQVPDRANTEAFF

clone_size: few
v_call: TRBV29-1
d_call: TRBD1
j_call: TRBJ1-4
cdr3_nt: TGCAGCGCCAACAGGGGGCAGGCTAATGAAAAACTGTTTTTT
cdr3_aa: CSANRGQANEKLFF

clone_size: few
v_call: TRBV20-1
d_call: TRBD2
j_call: TRBJ2-7
cdr3_nt: TGCTGTGCTAGTTCGTCTAGCGGGGTTTCATACGAGCAGTACTTC
cdr3_aa: CCASSSSGVSYEQYF

clone_size: few
v_call: TRBV7-3
d_call: -
j_call: TRBJ2-1
cdr3_nt: TGTGCCAGCAGCACCATCTCCAGGCGCTACAATGAGCAGTTCTTC
cdr3_aa: CASSTISRRYNEQFF

clone_size: -
v_call: TRBV24-1
d_call: TRBD2
j_call: TRBJ2-1
cdr3_nt: TGTGCCACCAGTGAGCCGCGGGGGGGGAATGAGCAGTTCTTC
cdr3_aa: CATSEPRGGNEQFF

clone_size: -
v_call: TRBV5-8
d_call: -
j_call: TRBJ2-7
cdr3_nt: TGTGCCAGCAGTATCGGGACGCATCAGTTGTACGAGCAGTACTTC
cdr3_aa: CASSIGTHQLYEQYF

clone_size: few
v_call: TRBV11-2
d_call: -
j_call: TRBJ2-2
cdr3_nt: TGTGCCAGCAGCGCCGGGACTTTCAACACCGGGGAGCTGTTTTTT
cdr3_aa: CASSAGTFNTGELFF

clone_size: few
v_call: TRBV7-3
d_call: -
j_call: TRBJ2-1
cdr3_nt: TGTGCCAGCAGCTTGAACGGCTACAATGAGCAGTTCTTC
cdr3_aa: CASSLNGYNEQFF

clone_size: -
v_call: TRBV7-2
d_call: TRBD1
j_call: TRBJ2-5
cdr3_nt: TGTGCCAGCAGCTTAGTTGGGGACAGGGCAAGGGAGACCCAGTACTTC
cdr3_aa: CASSLVGDRARETQYF

clone_size: few
v_call: TRBV10-3
d_call: TRBD1
j_call: TRBJ1-2
cdr3_nt: TGTGCCATCAGTGACGGACAGGGGGTCCTGGGCTACACCTTC
cdr3_aa: CAISDGQGVLGYTF

clone_size: few
v_call: TRBV7-9
d_call: TRBD2
j_call: TRBJ2-7
cdr3_nt: TGTGCCAGCAGCGACTTAGCGGGAGGGGAAGACGAGCAGTACTTC
cdr3_aa: CASSDLAGGEDEQYF